Sequencing of this TCR beta chain was carried out in a study of T cell repertoires in ileal Crohn's disease. Study-level information: Under 40% were active smokers at surgery; median disease duration was roughly 8 years. Study conclusions and caveats: All patients with clonality above 26.8% had endoscopic recurrence. High-frequency clones were more common in sorted CD8 than CD4 cells.

Time point reported: neoterminal ileum biopsy at postoperative endoscopy, about 6 months after surgery. The CDR3 length is 14 residues. With 2 bases removed from V and 7 bases from J, the gap between germline ends came to 11 bases. Germline-derived CDR1 and CDR2 are SGHTA and FQGNSA. TCRB immunosequencing input was about 520 nanograms of biopsy DNA per sample. Produced via immunoSEQ multiplex PCR; TCRdb's table is partial and in-frame only. The profile shows 13,000 or so clones, roughly 78% of them singletons. With respect to this clone: The target antigen is unknown.

The specimen was ileal tissue. The V and J genes are TRBV7-2 and TRBJ2-2; tentatively, D is TRBD1 (6 bases). The TCR comes from an adult with Crohn's disease. The CDR3 here is CASSLQGSGGELFF. The CDR3 bases are TGTGCCAGCAGCTTACAGGGGTCGGGCGGGGAGCTGTTTTTT.